This entry lists 14 T cell receptor beta chains sequenced from one sample in a study of T cell changes during pregnancy in multiple sclerosis. Produced via immunoSEQ multiplex PCR; TCRdb's table is partial and in-frame only. Altogether about 38,000 clones are present, about 92% being singletons, with the ten largest covering roughly 5%. Material: CD8+ T cells from peripheral blood mononuclear cells, obtained in the third trimester of pregnancy. The receptors here all came from a female donor with multiple sclerosis, enrolled in a pregnancy study.

This chain connects TRBV2 to TRBJ2-7; D is uncertain. The CDR3 is 12 residues long. Trimming took 6 bases from V and 5 from J, leaving 11 bases between them. CDR1 and CDR2 from the germline V gene are SNHLY and FYNNEI. DNA for the CDR3: TGTGCCAGCAGGGGCTTTAGTAACGAGCAGTACTTC. This codes for CASRGFSNEQYF.

The rearrangement uses TRBV4-1 and TRBJ2-1; 13 bases align to TRBD2. J was trimmed by 8 bases and V by 0 bases; bases with no gene match: 1. Germline values: CDR1 MGHRA, CDR2 YSYEKL. The CDR3 is made up of 15 amino acids. This chain's CDR3 is CASSQDTSGRDEQFF. DNA of the CDR3: TGCGCCAGCAGCCAAGACACTAGCGGGAGGGATGAGCAGTTCTTC.

The chain has TRBV9 and TRBJ2-1, with TRBD2 as a possible D gene (6 bases). Germline CDR1 is SGDLS and CDR2 is YYNGEE. The CDR3 covers 13 residues. The V end was cut by 4 bases, the J end by 6 bases, with 11 bases between. The CDR3 spells CASSPELANEQFF. As DNA, the CDR3 is TGTGCCAGCAGCCCAGAACTAGCCAATGAGCAGTTCTTC.

This clone was observed a few times. The chain combines TRBV4-1 with TRBJ2-1; D uncertain. From germline, CDR1 is MGHRA and CDR2 YSYEKL. The ends were cut back, 3 bases at V and 6 bases at J, with 6 bases in the middle. The CDR3 length is 12 residues. The CDR3: CASSHLGNEQFF. The DNA of the CDR3 is TGCGCCAGCAGCCATCTAGGCAATGAGCAGTTCTTC.

The chain's CDR3 is CASSQEVAGVSNEQFF. The CDR3 nucleotides are TGCGCCAGCAGCCAAGAGGTAGCGGGAGTATCCAATGAGCAGTTCTTC. The rearrangement uses TRBV4-3 and TRBJ2-1; 9 bases match TRBD2. Germline loops: CDR1 LGHNA, CDR2 YSLEER. The V and J ends lost 0 bases and 6 bases, in that order; junction bases with no gene match: 6. The CDR3 contains 16 residues.

The chain joins TRBV28 to TRBJ1-3; unclear D gene. The CDR3 contains 14 residues. Germline V gene sequence: CDR1 MDHEN, CDR2 SYDVKM. V lost 3 bases to trimming and J lost 3 bases, with 9 bases between them. The CDR3: CASSLGQDGNTIYF. CDR3 nucleotides: TGTGCCAGCAGTTTGGGCCAGGATGGAAACACCATATATTTT.

This clone was seen a handful of times. This sequence joins TRBV9 and TRBJ1-1; 10 nucleotides agree with TRBD1. V dropped 3 bases and J dropped 3; count of bases not matched to a gene: 2. CDR1 and CDR2 (germline): SGDLS, YYNGEE. This CDR3 is 14 amino acids long. The CDR3 DNA reads TGTGCCAGCAGCGGGGGACAGGGGTACACTGAAGCTTTCTTT. This gives the protein CASSGGQGYTEAFF.

The J gene is TRBJ2-7, the V gene TRBV19, with 11 bases that match TRBD2. The CDR3 spans 15 residues. The ends lost 6 bases at V and 0 bases at J; junction bases unmatched: 4. CDR1 is LNHDA, CDR2 SQIVND, per germline (reference sequence). The CDR3 protein is CASRGGLAASYEQYF. CDR3 in DNA: TGTGCCAGTAGAGGGGGACTAGCGGCCTCCTACGAGCAGTACTTC.

This clone was found once. The chain uses TRBV28 and TRBJ2-5; D may be TRBD1 (7 bases). CDR3 size: 18 residues. V gave up 1 base and J gave up 2 bases, with 20 bases separating them. Germline CDR1 is MDHEN and CDR2 is SYDVKM. CDR3 in amino acids: CASSLLGLAGGRQETQYF. The CDR3 nucleotides are TGTGCCAGCAGTTTATTAGGGCTGGCAGGGGGGAGACAAGAGACCCAGTACTTC.

This clone was seen once. J is TRBJ2-2 and V is TRBV5-6; D remains ambiguous. V shed 6 bases and J shed 7 bases, with 13 bases lying between them. CDR1 is SGHDT and CDR2 is YYEEEE in the germline V gene. There are 13 residues in the CDR3. The CDR3 here is CASTLSPYGELFF. The CDR3 DNA is TGTGCCAGCACCCTATCACCCTACGGGGAGCTGTTTTTT.

This chain joins TRBV9 and TRBJ1-1, with D possibly being TRBD1 (5 bases). Per the germline V gene, CDR1 is SGDLS and CDR2 is YYNGEE. The CDR3 is 14 amino acids. Trimming left V 3 bases short and J 1 base short, with 10 bases between. The CDR3 spells CASSGGLGNTEAFF. The CDR3 DNA reads TGTGCCAGCAGCGGGGGACTGGGGAACACTGAAGCTTTCTTT.

The chain uses TRBV18 and TRBJ2-2, with D possibly matching TRBD2 (6 bases). The germline gives CDR1 KGHSH, CDR2 LQKENI. The CDR3 length is 15 residues. V was clipped by 0 bases and J by 9 bases, with 14 bases between them. The CDR3 region is CASSPPERASRELFF. The DNA for the CDR3 is TGTGCCAGCTCACCACCGGAGCGGGCCAGCAGGGAGCTGTTTTTT.

CDR3 in DNA: TGTGCCAGCAGCTTCGGACTAGCGGGAGGCACAGATACGCAGTATTTT. Encoded protein: CASSFGLAGGTDTQYF. The rearrangement joins TRBV7-3 to TRBJ2-3; 13 bases line up with TRBD2. The CDR3 extends over 16 amino acids. With 3 bases clipped from V and 1 base from J, the junction kept 1 base outside the gene matches. CDR1 SGHTA and CDR2 FQGTGA come from the germline V gene.

This chain uses TRBV6-5 with TRBJ1-4; 10 positions agree with TRBD1. With 6 bases clipped from V and 6 bases from J, the junction kept 4 bases outside the gene matches. Per germline, CDR1 MNHEY and CDR2 SVGAGI. CDR3 length equals 14 residues. CDR3 coding DNA: TGTGCCAGCAGCCCGGGACAGGGGTATGAAAAACTGTTTTTT. Encoded protein: CASSPGQGYEKLFF.